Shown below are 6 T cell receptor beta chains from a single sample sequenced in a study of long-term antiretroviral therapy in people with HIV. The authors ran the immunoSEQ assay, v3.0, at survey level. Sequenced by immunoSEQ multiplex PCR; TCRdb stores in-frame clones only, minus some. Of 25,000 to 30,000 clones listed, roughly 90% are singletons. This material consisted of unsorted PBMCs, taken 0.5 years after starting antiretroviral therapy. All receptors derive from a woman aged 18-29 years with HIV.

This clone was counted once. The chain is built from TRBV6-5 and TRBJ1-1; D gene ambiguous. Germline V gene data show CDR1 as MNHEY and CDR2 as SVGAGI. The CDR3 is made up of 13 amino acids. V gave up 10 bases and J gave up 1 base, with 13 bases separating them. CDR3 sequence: CATGLSGNTEAFF. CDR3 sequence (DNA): TGTGCCACTGGCCTTAGTGGGAACACTGAAGCTTTCTTT.

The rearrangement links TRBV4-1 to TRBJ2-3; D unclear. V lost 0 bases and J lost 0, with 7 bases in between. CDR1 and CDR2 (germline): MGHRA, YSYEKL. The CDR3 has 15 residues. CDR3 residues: CASSQEKTSTDTQYF. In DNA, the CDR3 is TGCGCCAGCAGCCAAGAGAAGACAAGCACAGATACGCAGTATTTT.

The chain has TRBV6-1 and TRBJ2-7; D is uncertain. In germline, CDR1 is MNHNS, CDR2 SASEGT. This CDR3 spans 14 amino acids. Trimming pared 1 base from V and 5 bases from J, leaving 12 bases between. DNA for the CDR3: TGTGCCAGCAGTGAAGATTTAGGGTATAACGAGCAGTACTTC. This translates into CASSEDLGYNEQYF.

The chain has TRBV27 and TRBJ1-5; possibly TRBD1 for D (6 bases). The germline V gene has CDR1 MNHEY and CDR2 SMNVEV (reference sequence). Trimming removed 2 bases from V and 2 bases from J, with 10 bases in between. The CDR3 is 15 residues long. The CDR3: CASSLGSGGNQPQHF. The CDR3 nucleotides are TGTGCCAGCAGTTTAGGTTCAGGGGGCAATCAGCCCCAGCATTTT.

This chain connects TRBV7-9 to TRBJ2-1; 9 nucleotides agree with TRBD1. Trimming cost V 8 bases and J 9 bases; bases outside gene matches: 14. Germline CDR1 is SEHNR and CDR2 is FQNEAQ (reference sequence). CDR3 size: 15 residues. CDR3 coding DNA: TGTGCCAGCCGCCTTCGGGGACAGGGTGTGTTTGAGCAGTTCTTC. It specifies CASRLRGQGVFEQFF.

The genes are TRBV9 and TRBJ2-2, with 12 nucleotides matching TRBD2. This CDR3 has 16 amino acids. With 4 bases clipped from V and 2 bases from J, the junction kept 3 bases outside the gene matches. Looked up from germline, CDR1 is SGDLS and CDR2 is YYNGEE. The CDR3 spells CASSSGLAGNTGELFF. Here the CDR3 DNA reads TGTGCCAGCAGCTCGGGACTAGCGGGTAACACCGGGGAGCTGTTTTTT.